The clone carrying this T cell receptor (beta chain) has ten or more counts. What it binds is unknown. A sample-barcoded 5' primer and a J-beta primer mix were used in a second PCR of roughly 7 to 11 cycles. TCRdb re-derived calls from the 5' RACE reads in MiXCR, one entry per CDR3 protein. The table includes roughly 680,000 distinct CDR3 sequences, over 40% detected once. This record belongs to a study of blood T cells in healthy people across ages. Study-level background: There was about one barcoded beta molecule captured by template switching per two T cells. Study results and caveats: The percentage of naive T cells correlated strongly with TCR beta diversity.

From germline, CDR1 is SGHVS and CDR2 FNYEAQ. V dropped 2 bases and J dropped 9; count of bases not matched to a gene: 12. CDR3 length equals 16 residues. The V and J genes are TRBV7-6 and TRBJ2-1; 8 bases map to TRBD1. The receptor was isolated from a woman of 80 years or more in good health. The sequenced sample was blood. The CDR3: CASSLRGQGFLGEQFF. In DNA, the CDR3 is TGTGCCAGCAGCTTACGAGGACAGGGATTCTTGGGTGAGCAGTTCTTC.